This TCR beta chain emerged from a study of blood T cells in healthy people across ages (dated by TCRdb to 2015 to 2017). Regarding the complete study: Template switching captured roughly one uniquely barcoded TCR beta cDNA molecule per two T cells in model experiments. The study measured age-related changes in TCR beta repertoire diversity using deep sequencing normalized with unique cDNA molecular identifiers. Four age groups were formed from the donors: young (average approximately 15 years), middle-aged (just under 40), aged (approximately 60) and long-lived (82). To avoid experimental bias, donors of different ages were randomly spread across the sequencing lanes. For two donors (one aged 18 to 30 and one aged 80 or older), the study analyzed two additional independent replicas of 1 million unique cDNA reads from the same blood draw.

V is clipped by 7 bases and J by 5 bases, and the sequence between their germline boundaries is 12 bases long. The CDR3 starts with the cysteine, ends with the phenylalanine, and has 12 residues. Only CDR3 DNA is held: 36 bases, read in frame from base 1. The library was built by means of 5' RACE. Sequencing relied on an Illumina HiSeq 2500. The second PCR ran for roughly 7 to 12 cycles and used a J-beta primer mix along with a sample-barcoded 5' primer. Each TCR beta cDNA molecule received a unique molecular identifier from a template-switch 5' adaptor carrying 12 random nucleotides. At least 2.5 million CDR3-containing paired-end reads were obtained from each sample. First-strand cDNA was synthesized from all RNA with the Mint cDNA synthesis kit, primed by a TRBC-specific oligonucleotide. All cDNA was treated with uracil-DNA glycosylase and then went through a first 18-cycle PCR with the universal primers M1SS and BC2_uni_R. From the authors' description of their analysis: For normalization, 1 million high-quality reads, each with a distinct molecular identifier, were randomly selected from each sample. Instead of being binned into consensus sequences, reads that shared molecular identifiers were thrown out. MiTCR, set to a Q25 quality threshold and the strictest error-elimination algorithm, was used for CDR3 identification, clonotype clustering and error correction. A nonparametric unseen species model using Euler transformation provided a lower-bound estimate of total TCR beta diversity. The public reads were reanalyzed by TCRdb: fastp trimming at Q25, MiXCR alignment, in-frame beta chains only. For every CDR3 protein sequence, its rows merge into one entry that carries the most common genes and DNA. The V and J calls and clone size are TCRdb's, not the authors'. The sample table contains 1.5 million to 2 million distinct CDR3 sequences; only one count was recorded for roughly 49% of them. The biggest ten clones account for about 2.1% of the sample.

This clonotype has only a few counts. What this receptor recognizes is not known. No much larger clone is present one base from it, and per-base qualities are unavailable. Systemically healthy Caucasian individuals from Russia, 35 to 40 in total and aged 6 to 90 years, were included as donors. Approximately 9 milliliters of peripheral blood were collected from each donor into EDTA-treated Vacutainer tubes. Ficoll-Paque density-gradient centrifugation was used to isolate PBMCs, with at least 7 million obtained per sample. Total RNA was extracted from PBMCs with Trizol reagent, with at least 5 micrograms obtained per sample. The percentages of naive CD45RAhigh/CD27high T cells were determined by flow cytometry on a PBMC aliquot from every donor. Findings and caveats that apply to the study as a whole: Conclusive comparison of naive and antigen-experienced compartments was prevented by the profiling of bulk unsorted PBMCs. Total diversity estimates from one million sequenced T cells were considered lower bounds and underestimates. Compared with the aged group, the long-lived group had more naive CD4+ T cells, fewer expanded clones and increased TCR diversity, suggesting age selection. A strong correlation was found between observed TCR beta diversity and the percentage of naive T cells measured by flow cytometry. The CMV infection status of donors was not known, potentially confounding age-related changes in expanded clonotypes. Observed TCR beta diversity per million T cells fell roughly linearly with age, and a significant reduction was already apparent by age roughly 41.

The sequenced sample consisted of blood. The V and J genes are TRBV12-3 or TRBV12-4 and TRBJ2-7, with TRBD1 tentatively as D gene (6 bases match). This sequence originates from a woman aged 40 to 49 in good health. The CDR3 reads as follows: CASTTGIHEQYF. The bases read TGTGCCAGCACAACAGGGATCCACGAGCAGTACTTC.